The sequence of this TCR beta chain was determined in a study of cytomegalovirus exposure and HLA in healthy donors. CDR1 is LNHNV, CDR2 YYDKDF, per germline (reference sequence). J was trimmed by 1 base and V by 0 bases; bases with no gene match: 4. This CDR3 region has 16 residues. It was with 60 Vbeta and 13 Jbeta primers that the PCR ran. The table came from immunoSEQ multiplex PCR; TCRdb's copy has only in-frame clones and leaves some out. The data contain 150,000 or so clones, 60% to 80% of them singletons. The sequenced sample consisted of PBMCs. This receptor was taken from a male donor in good health and CMV-seronegative. The J gene is TRBJ2-7, the V gene TRBV15, with 9 bases fitting TRBD1. CDR3 coding DNA: TGTGCCACCAGCAGAGACGGGACAGGGTCATCCTACGAGCAGTACTTC. Translating it yields CATSRDGTGSSYEQYF.